These T cell receptor beta chains were read from a single sample in a study of tumor and adjacent non-tumor tissue in lung cancer. TCRdb recomputed calls from the multiplex PCR reads with MiXCR, one row per CDR3 protein. Of over 110,000 distinct CDR3 sequences detected, roughly 70% appear once; the ten largest clones hold about 20%. Material for sequencing was lung tumor tissue. Source of these receptors: a man aged 55 to 70 with small cell lung cancer. Each CDR3 is given with its conserved first and last residue. The D gene is left open where the match is weak. Clone size is shown for a subset of rows, as once, few, many or a class of expanded clone.

j_call v_call clone_size d_call cdr3_aa cdr3_nt
TRBJ2-1 TRBV11-2 . . CVSNFVLNNEQFF TGTGTCAGCAACTTCGTGCTCAACAATGAGCAGTTCTTT
TRBJ2-5 TRBV11-2 . . CASIRDGTQYF TGTGCCAGCATCCGCGATGGGACCCAGTACTTC
TRBJ2-5 TRBV29-1 many . CSAPDPQTETQYF TGCAGCGCCCCGGACCCACAGACGGAGACCCAGTACTTC
TRBJ2-3 TRBV5-8 . . CVSSLSPTTQYF TGTGTCAGCAGCTTGAGCCCCACTACGCAGTATTTT
TRBJ1-4 TRBV30 . TRBD1 CAWSVKGAEKLFF TGTGCCTGGAGTGTAAAGGGGGCTGAAAAACTGTTTTTT
TRBJ1-2 TRBV20-1 . . CSASQSTVNYGYTF TGCAGTGCTAGCCAATCTACCGTGAACTATGGCTACACCTTC
TRBJ2-7 TRBV20-1 . . CSASDPIGIDEQYF TGCAGTGCTAGCGATCCTATCGGGATAGACGAGCAGTACTTC
TRBJ1-2 TRBV20-1 . . CSVLATGRGYGYTF TGCAGTGTTTTGGCTACAGGGAGGGGATATGGCTACACCTTC
TRBJ1-1 TRBV4-1 . . CAGSQDLVVVNTEAFF TGCGCCGGCAGCCAAGATCTAGTGGTAGTGAACACTGAAGCTTTCTTT
TRBJ2-2 TRBV5-1 few TRBD1 CASSKDRAGELFF TGCGCCAGCAGCAAAGACAGGGCCGGGGAGCTGTTTTTT
TRBJ2-1 TRBV24-1 . . CAGRPFLTGDEQFF TGTGCCGGACGACCGTTTCTCACCGGGGATGAGCAGTTCTTC